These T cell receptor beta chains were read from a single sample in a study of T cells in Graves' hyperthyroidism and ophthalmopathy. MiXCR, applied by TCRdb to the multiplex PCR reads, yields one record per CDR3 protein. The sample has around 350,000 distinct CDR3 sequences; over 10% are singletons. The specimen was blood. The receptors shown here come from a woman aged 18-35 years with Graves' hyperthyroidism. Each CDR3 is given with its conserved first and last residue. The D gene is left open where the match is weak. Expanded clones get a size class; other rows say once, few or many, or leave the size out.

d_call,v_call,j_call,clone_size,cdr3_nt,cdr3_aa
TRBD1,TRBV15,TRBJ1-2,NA,TGTGCCACCAGCAGAGATGGGACAGGGGGCTATGGCTACACCTTC,CATSRDGTGGYGYTF
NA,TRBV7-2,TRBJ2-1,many,TGTGCCAGCAGCCCAACGGGGACGGATCTGGGAAATGAGCAGTTCTTC,CASSPTGTDLGNEQFF
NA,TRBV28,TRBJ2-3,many,TGTGCCAGCAGTTTATTAATCCGCGGGAATGGGGGAGATACGCAGTATTTT,CASSLLIRGNGGDTQYF
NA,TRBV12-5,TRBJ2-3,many,TGTGCTAGTGGTACGGGTTCGCAGCTATCCACAGATACGCAGTATTTT,CASGTGSQLSTDTQYF
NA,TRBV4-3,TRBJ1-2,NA,TGCGCCAGCAGCCAAGATTGGGCGGCAAACTATGGCTACACCTTC,CASSQDWAANYGYTF
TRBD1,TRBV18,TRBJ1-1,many,TGTGCCAGCTCACCTGGACAGGGTGAGACTGAAGCTTTCTTT,CASSPGQGETEAFF
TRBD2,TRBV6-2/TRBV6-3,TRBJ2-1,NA,TGTGCCAGCACCACCCGGCTAGCGGGGGTACCCAACCACAATGAGCAGTTCTTC,CASTTRLAGVPNHNEQFF
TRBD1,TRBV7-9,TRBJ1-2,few,TGTGCCAGCAGCTTAAGGGACAGGGGAAGAGGAGGCTACACCTTC,CASSLRDRGRGGYTF
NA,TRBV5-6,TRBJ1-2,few,TGTGCCAGCAGCTTACCCGGGACGGAAAACAATGGCTACACCTTC,CASSLPGTENNGYTF
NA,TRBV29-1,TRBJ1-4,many,TGCAGCGCCGGGACCGGTGAAAAACTGTTTTTT,CSAGTGEKLFF
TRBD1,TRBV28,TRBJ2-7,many,TGTGCCAGCAGTTCCCTGGCCGGGACAGGGTCCCTCTCCTCCTACGAGCAGTACTTC,CASSSLAGTGSLSSYEQYF
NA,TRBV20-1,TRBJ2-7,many,TGCAGTGCTACAGTAGGAGGGAGTACCTACGAGCAGTACTTC,CSATVGGSTYEQYF
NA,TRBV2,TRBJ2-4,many,TGTGCCAGCAGTGTTCGGCAGATACTAGCCAAAAACATTCAGTACTTC,CASSVRQILAKNIQYF
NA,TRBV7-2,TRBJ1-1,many,TGTGCCAGCTGGGGTGGGGGAGCAGGCACTGAAGCTTTCTTT,CASWGGGAGTEAFF
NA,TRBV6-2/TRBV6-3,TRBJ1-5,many,TGTGCCAGCAGTTACTCGGGGCAGTCCTTCGGGGGCAATCAGCCCCAGCATTTT,CASSYSGQSFGGNQPQHF
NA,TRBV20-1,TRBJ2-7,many,TGCAGTGCTAGACCACGTTATGAGGGACTTCTACTTAACTACGAGCAGTACTTC,CSARPRYEGLLLNYEQYF
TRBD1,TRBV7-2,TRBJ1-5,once,TGTGCCAGCAGTCTTGACAGGGCCGGGAGTCAGCCCCAGCATTTT,CASSLDRAGSQPQHF
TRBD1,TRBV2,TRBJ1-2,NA,TGTGCCAGCAGTGAAACCTTGGGGACAGTAGCTGGCTACACCTTC,CASSETLGTVAGYTF
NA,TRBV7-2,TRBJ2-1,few,TGTGCCGGCAGCTTAGCCGCGGAGAGACCCTCCTACAATGAGCAGTTCTTC,CAGSLAAERPSYNEQFF
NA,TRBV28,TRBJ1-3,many,TGTGCCAGCAGCGGGGGGACCTTCTCTGGAAACACCATATATTTT,CASSGGTFSGNTIYF
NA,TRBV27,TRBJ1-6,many,TGTGCCAGCAGTCTAGAGGACGTTAATTCACCCCTCCACTTT,CASSLEDVNSPLHF
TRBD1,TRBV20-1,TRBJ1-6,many,TGCAGTGCTGGAACCGGGACAGGGGTGTTATCACCCCTCCACTTT,CSAGTGTGVLSPLHF
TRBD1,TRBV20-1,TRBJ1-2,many,TGCAGTGCCCCCCGCCAGGGGGTTGGCTATGGCTACACCTTC,CSAPRQGVGYGYTF
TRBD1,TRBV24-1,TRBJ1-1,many,TGTGCCACCAGTGACCTTGGGACAGCTGGTGGAGCTTTCTTT,CATSDLGTAGGAFF
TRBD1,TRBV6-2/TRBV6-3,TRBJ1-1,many,TGTGCCAGCAGTTATACGGACAGGGGGACTGAAGCTTTCTTT,CASSYTDRGTEAFF
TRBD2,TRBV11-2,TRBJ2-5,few,TGTGCCAGCAGCTTAGAGCGCGCGGGGGGCCTAGAGACCCAGTACTTC,CASSLERAGGLETQYF
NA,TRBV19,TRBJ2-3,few,TGTGCCAGTCACACCAGGGGTGGTACGCAGTATTTT,CASHTRGGTQYF
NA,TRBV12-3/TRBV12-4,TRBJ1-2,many,TGTGCCAGCAGTCACCCCTCATATGGCTACACCTTC,CASSHPSYGYTF
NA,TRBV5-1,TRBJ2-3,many,TGCGCCAGCAGCTTGGCGACATTACTCAGCACAGATACGCAGTATTTT,CASSLATLLSTDTQYF
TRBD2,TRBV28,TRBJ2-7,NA,TGTGCCAGCAGTCTTACGGGGGGGCTGTGGAGGGCGGGACTAGAGACCTACGAGCAGTACTTC,CASSLTGGLWRAGLETYEQYF
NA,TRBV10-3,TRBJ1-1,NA,TGTGCCATCAGTGAGTCCGGTCGGGGACAGAACACTGAAGCTTTCTTT,CAISESGRGQNTEAFF
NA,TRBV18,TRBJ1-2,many,TGTGCCAGCTCACCACCAGGGTTCTATGGCTACACCTTC,CASSPPGFYGYTF
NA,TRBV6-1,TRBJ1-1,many,TGTGCCAGCAGGCGTTCGGGGGGCCTAAGAGCTTTCTTT,CASRRSGGLRAFF
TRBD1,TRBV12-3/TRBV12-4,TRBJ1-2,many,TGTGCCAGCAGTTTAGAATCGGGACAGGGCTATGGCTACACCTTC,CASSLESGQGYGYTF
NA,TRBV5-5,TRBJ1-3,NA,TGTGCCAGCAGCTTGGACGCTAGCGCTGGAAACACCATATATTTT,CASSLDASAGNTIYF